What follows are 30 T cell receptor beta chains derived from one specimen sequenced in a study of memory CD4+ T cells and cytomegalovirus serostatus (dated by TCRdb to about 2019). The library was obtained by the immunoSEQ multiplex PCR assay. TCRdb holds this immuneACCESS table with in-frame rearrangements only. Some clones are missing; in checked studies, unresolved V genes explain under half, and the rest has no known cause. This sample has some 44,000 clones in its table, and over 65% of those were observed once. The top ten constitute approximately 1.8% of the sample. A FACSAria II was used to sort memory CD4+ T cells, defined as single viable CD3+CD4+CD8-CD45RO+ cells. Sequencing was performed on memory CD4+ T cells from blood. The receptors here all came from an adult in good health and CMV-seronegative.

This clone was recorded a few times. This rearrangement joins TRBV6-5 to TRBJ1-4; 10 positions match TRBD1. V shed 5 bases and J 3 bases; nucleotides not matched to a gene: 3. The CDR3 contains 15 residues. CDR1 is MNHEY, CDR2 SVGAGI, per germline. The CDR3 is CASSGTGVSNEKLFF. DNA for the CDR3: TGTGCCAGCAGTGGGACAGGGGTGTCTAATGAAAAACTGTTTTTT.

V and J are TRBV28 and TRBJ1-1; 12 bases are a match to TRBD1. Germline V gives CDR1 MDHEN, CDR2 SYDVKM. Unmatched junction bases numbered 4, after V lost 2 bases and J lost 3 bases. This CDR3 region has 16 residues. The CDR3 protein is CASSLPGQGADTEAFF. CDR3 DNA: TGTGCCAGCAGTTTACCGGGACAGGGGGCCGACACTGAAGCTTTCTTT.

The V call is TRBV7-2, the J call TRBJ2-5, with D maybe TRBD2 (6 bases). Looked up from germline, CDR1 is SGHTA and CDR2 is FQGNSA. The CDR3 sequence is 16 residues long. Trimming stripped 5 bases from V and 5 bases from J, with 21 bases between. The CDR3 reads CASSRQRSRLVETQYF. As DNA, the CDR3 is TGTGCCAGCAGCCGCCAGAGATCTCGACTAGTGGAGACCCAGTACTTC.

The chain couples TRBV5-1 to TRBJ1-4; possible D gene TRBD1, 6 bases. Germline CDR1 and CDR2: SGHRS and YFSETQ. V lost 6 bases to trimming and J lost 0 bases, with 12 bases between them. This CDR3 contains 15 residues. In DNA form, the CDR3 reads TGCGCCAGCACGAAGGAGGGGGCAACTAATGAAAAACTGTTTTTT. Protein sequence: CASTKEGATNEKLFF.

This clone was detected a few times. The chain joins TRBV5-4 to TRBJ2-4, with 7 nucleotides matching TRBD1. The CDR3 extends over 16 amino acids. V was pared by 4 bases and J by 0 bases, with 7 bases of the junction left unmatched. Germline CDR1 and CDR2: SGHNT and YYREEE (reference sequence). CDR3 region: CASSQGQALAKNIQYF. The CDR3 DNA is TGTGCCAGCAGCCAAGGACAGGCCTTAGCCAAAAACATTCAGTACTTC.

V and J are TRBV4-1 and TRBJ2-7; the D call may be TRBD1 or TRBD2 (6 bases each). The V end lost 6 bases, the J end lost 3 bases, and 15 bases lay between the germline ends. Germline-derived CDR1 and CDR2 are MGHRA and YSYEKL. This CDR3 comprises 14 residues. CDR3 amino acids: CASSRQEGGYEQYF. CDR3 DNA: TGCGCCAGCAGTCGACAGGAGGGGGGCTACGAGCAGTACTTC.

CDR3 region: CASRTPGGNEQFF. DNA for the CDR3: TGTGCCAGCAGGACGCCTGGGGGAAATGAGCAGTTCTTC. The chain joins TRBV6-5 to TRBJ2-1, with D possibly being TRBD1 or TRBD2 (5 bases each). The germline V gene encodes CDR1 MNHEY and CDR2 SVGAGI. CDR3 size: 13 residues. With 6 bases removed from V and 7 bases from J, the gap between germline ends came to 13 bases.

The chain couples TRBV12-5 to TRBJ2-1, with 10 bases matching TRBD2. The length of the CDR3 is 14 residues. V was pared by 6 bases and J by 5 bases, with 4 bases of the junction left unmatched. The V gene's germline CDR1 is LGHNT and CDR2 FRNRAP. This chain's CDR3 is CASGISGGDNEQFF. The CDR3 DNA follows: TGTGCTAGTGGGATCAGCGGGGGGGACAATGAGCAGTTCTTC. Combining the CDR3 with reference TRBV12-5 and TRBJ2-1 gives the whole variable domain DARVTQTPRHKVTEMGQEVTMRCQPILGHNTVFWYRQTMMQGLELLAYFRNRAPLDDSGMPKDRFSAEMPDATLATLKIQPSEPRDSAVYFCASGISGGDNEQFFGPGTRLTVL.

This sequence joins TRBV7-8 and TRBJ1-4, with a tentative D call TRBD1 (6 bases). Germline assignment: CDR1 SGHVS and CDR2 FQNEAQ. This CDR3 comprises 16 residues. Trimming took off 0 bases at V and 5 bases at J, with 13 bases between the two ends. The CDR3 sequence: CASSLAGAGLNEKLFF. The DNA of the CDR3 is TGTGCCAGCAGCTTAGCGGGGGCGGGTCTCAATGAAAAACTGTTTTTT. Based on the CDR3 plus reference TRBV7-8 and TRBJ1-4, the full variable domain is GAGVSQSPRYKVAKRGQDVALRCDPISGHVSLFWYQQALGQGPEFLTYFQNEAQLDKSGLPSDRFFAERPEGSVSTLKIQRTQQEDSAVYLCASSLAGAGLNEKLFFGSGTQLSVL.

This clone was observed a single time. The J gene is TRBJ2-1, the V gene TRBV4-2, with 8 nucleotides matching TRBD2. V shed 3 bases and J 9 bases; nucleotides not matched to a gene: 7. The germline CDR1 and CDR2 sequences are LGHNA and YNFKEQ. The CDR3 is 14 residues long. The CDR3 region is CASSQEAGAGEQFF. The DNA for the CDR3 is TGTGCCAGCAGCCAGGAAGCGGGGGCTGGTGAGCAGTTCTTC.

This chain links TRBV6-4 with TRBJ1-1; 7 bases agree with TRBD1. CDR3 length equals 13 residues. J lost 6 bases, V lost 4 bases, and 5 bases had no gene match. Looked up from germline, CDR1 is MRHNA and CDR2 is SNTAGT. In nucleotides, the CDR3 is TGTGCCAGCAGTGGATCGCAGGGGGCTGAAGCTTTCTTT. Its translation: CASSGSQGAEAFF.

A note on this clone: A read error may account for a junction end that differs from germline. The chain carries TRBV7-7 and TRBJ2-2; tentatively, D is TRBD2 (6 bases). The CDR3 spans 15 residues. CDR1 is SSHAT and CDR2 is FNYEAQ in the germline V gene (reference sequence). The CDR3 region has the DNA TGTGCTAGCAGCAGGAGGACGGGAGTCACCGGGGAGCTGTTTTTT. Residues: CASSRRTGVTGELFF.

This clone was seen a single time. This chain connects TRBV6-5 to TRBJ2-4; D gene ambiguous. Trimming cost V 4 bases and J 0 bases, with 10 bases left between them. CDR3 length: 15 residues. Germline V gives CDR1 MNHEY, CDR2 SVGAGI. CDR3 loop: CASSSPKTAKNIQYF. CDR3 sequence (DNA): TGTGCCAGCAGTTCCCCCAAAACAGCCAAAAACATTCAGTACTTC.

The rearrangement uses TRBV11-2 and TRBJ2-5; no definite D call. The length of the CDR3 is 13 residues. Germline-derived CDR1 and CDR2 are SGHAT and FQNNGV. V gave up 5 bases and J gave up 7 bases, with 14 bases separating them. CDR3: CASSPQFMATQYF. CDR3 sequence (DNA): TGTGCCAGCAGCCCACAGTTTATGGCGACCCAGTACTTC. The full variable domain, completed using reference TRBV11-2 and TRBJ2-5, is EAGVAQSPRYKIIEKRQSVAFWCNPISGHATLYWYQQILGQGPKLLIQFQNNGVVDDSQLPKDRFSAERLKGVDSTLKIQPAKLEDSAVYLCASSPQFMATQYFGPGTRLLVL.

The rearrangement links TRBV6-1 to TRBJ1-6; D call uncertain. V lost 2 bases, J lost 9 bases, and 14 bases lay in between. The CDR3 consists of 15 residues. Germline CDR1 is MNHNS and CDR2 is SASEGT. The CDR3 reads CASSELGGVGSPLHF. CDR3 sequence (DNA): TGTGCCAGCAGTGAATTAGGTGGGGTAGGTTCACCCCTCCACTTT.

The chain has TRBV28 and TRBJ2-7, with 7 bases aligning to TRBD1. CDR3 size: 13 residues. The V and J ends lost 5 bases and 9 bases, in that order; junction bases with no gene match: 10. CDR1 MDHEN and CDR2 SYDVKM come from the germline V gene. DNA for the CDR3: TGTGCCAGCAGTGTCGGACAGGACGGTCTGCAGTACTTC. Protein: CASSVGQDGLQYF.

The V gene is TRBV7-9, the J gene TRBJ1-1, with 8 bases aligning to TRBD1. This CDR3 comprises 17 residues. Looked up from germline, CDR1 is SEHNR and CDR2 is FQNEAQ (reference sequence). With V trimmed by 5 bases and J by 3 bases, 14 bases remained unmatched. The chain's CDR3 is CASSPRQGLTGDTEAFF. The DNA for the CDR3 is TGTGCCAGCAGCCCGCGACAGGGGTTGACTGGGGACACTGAAGCTTTCTTT.

The V gene is TRBV5-1, the J gene TRBJ2-1; TRBD2 agrees at 13 bases. CDR3 length: 16 amino acids. Trimming took 3 bases from V and 7 from J; bases not matched to a gene: 7. CDR1 and CDR2 (germline): SGHRS, YFSETQ. The chain's CDR3 is CASSSQTSGGINEQFF. CDR3 DNA sequence: TGCGCCAGCAGCTCTCAGACTAGCGGGGGGATAAATGAGCAGTTCTTC.

V is TRBV6-1 and J is TRBJ1-6; D not resolved. Per germline, CDR1 MNHNS and CDR2 SASEGT. The V end lost 3 bases, the J end lost 7 bases, and 7 bases lay between the germline ends. The CDR3 runs 13 residues. The CDR3 reads CASSEGSNSPLHF. Here the CDR3 DNA reads TGTGCCAGCAGTGAGGGGAGCAATTCACCCCTCCACTTT.

The V and J genes are TRBV6-5 and TRBJ1-3; D remains unclear. The CDR3 runs 11 residues. V was shortened by 6 bases and J by 4 bases, with 4 bases between the two germline ends. Germline assignment: CDR1 MNHEY and CDR2 SVGAGI. CDR3 in DNA: TGTGCCAGCAGCATGGGAAACACCATATATTTT. The encoded protein is CASSMGNTIYF.

This sequence joins TRBV9 and TRBJ1-2; no clear D. V was clipped by 0 bases and J by 4 bases, with 16 bases between them. Germline V gives CDR1 SGDLS, CDR2 YYNGEE. The CDR3 totals 16 residues. CDR3 in amino acids: CASSVDPANYIYGYTF. Written as DNA, the CDR3 is TGTGCCAGCAGCGTAGACCCAGCCAACTACATCTATGGCTACACCTTC. Combining the CDR3 with reference TRBV9 and TRBJ1-2 gives the whole variable domain DSGVTQTPKHLITATGQRVTLRCSPRSGDLSVYWYQQSLDQGLQFLIQYYNGEERAKGNILERFSAQQFPDLHSELNLSSLELGDSALYFCASSVDPANYIYGYTFGSGTRLTVV.

This chain joins TRBV18 and TRBJ2-7; TRBD2 matches 15 bases. Germline CDR1 reads KGHSH; CDR2 reads LQKENI. The CDR3 is 17 amino acids. Germline trimming cut 2 bases from V and 3 bases from J; bases unmatched to any gene: 5. For the CDR3, the DNA is TGTGCCAGCTCACCAGGGACTAGCGGGGGGATCTACTACGAGCAGTACTTC. Encoded protein: CASSPGTSGGIYYEQYF.

The rearrangement joins TRBV9 to TRBJ2-2; D is uncertain. The CDR3 sequence is 13 residues long. Germline CDR1 is SGDLS and CDR2 is YYNGEE. Trimming took off 5 bases at V and 4 bases at J, with 9 bases between the two ends. CDR3 DNA: TGTGCCAGCAGTTTGAGACTCACCGGGGAGCTGTTTTTT. Its protein is CASSLRLTGELFF.

This chain uses TRBV6-1 with TRBJ2-6; 8 bases line up with TRBD2. The germline V gene encodes CDR1 MNHNS and CDR2 SASEGT. The junction had 8 bases not matched to a gene; V was cut back by 3 bases and J by 1 base. The CDR3 spans 18 residues. CDR3 DNA sequence: TGTGCCAGCAGTGATCCCCGGGGGGGTCGATCTGGGGCCAACGTCCTGACTTTC. This translates into CASSDPRGGRSGANVLTF.

The rearrangement joins TRBV4-2 to TRBJ1-2; D is ambiguous. CDR1 and CDR2 (germline): LGHNA, YNFKEQ. The V and J ends lost 0 bases and 8 bases respectively, with 22 bases between them. The length of the CDR3 is 17 residues. The DNA of the CDR3 is TGTGCCAGCAGCCAAGATACGGCAGTTTTGGCCGTGGGAGGCTACACCTTC. Protein product: CASSQDTAVLAVGGYTF.

V is TRBV5-6 and J is TRBJ2-3; D ambiguous. The CDR3 is 16 residues long. V lost 0 bases to trimming and J lost 0 bases, with 11 bases between them. Germline V lookup: CDR1 SGHDT, CDR2 YYEEEE. For the CDR3, the DNA is TGTGCCAGCAGCTTGGTTATGGCAGTGAGCACAGATACGCAGTATTTT. As protein: CASSLVMAVSTDTQYF.

The rearrangement joins TRBV6-6 to TRBJ1-5; D remains ambiguous. Germline CDR1 MNHNY, CDR2 SVGAGI (reference sequence). This CDR3 is built from 13 residues. Trimming removed 11 bases at V and 4 bases at J, with 15 bases between. CDR3 residues: CAGQRAFNQPQHF. The CDR3 coding sequence is TGTGCCGGCCAGAGGGCATTTAATCAGCCCCAGCATTTT.

The V gene is TRBV2, the J gene TRBJ1-1; D is perhaps TRBD1 (6 bases). V was cut by 2 bases and J by 6 bases, with 10 bases left in between. The CDR3 is 13 residues long. CDR1 SNHLY and CDR2 FYNNEI come from the germline V gene. The CDR3 sequence: CASSETRGAEAFF. In nucleotides, the CDR3 is TGTGCCAGCAGTGAAACCAGGGGCGCTGAAGCTTTCTTT.

The chain is built from TRBV13 and TRBJ2-4; 8 nucleotides agree with TRBD2. CDR1 is PRHDT, CDR2 FYEKMQ, per germline (reference sequence). J lost 1 base, V lost 5 bases, and 1 base had no gene match. CDR3 length: 14 residues. DNA of the CDR3: TGTGCCAGCAGCCCGGGGGGGGCCAAAAACATTCAGTACTTC. This gives the protein CASSPGGAKNIQYF.

The chain couples TRBV5-5 to TRBJ2-7, with D uncertain. CDR3 size: 15 residues. Germline CDR1 SGHKS, CDR2 YYEKEE (reference sequence). The V end was cut by 0 bases, the J end by 7 bases, with 17 bases between. The CDR3 coding sequence is TGTGCCAGCAGCTTGGGTGGGGTCACAACTGGGGAGCAGTACTTC. This codes for CASSLGGVTTGEQYF.